The entry below describes one T cell receptor (beta chain). Within the sample, other DNA sequences also encode this same CDR3. The sample comes from a study of blood T cell repertoires in COVID-19. Study information: Acute and convalescent COVID-19 specimens originated in the United States, Italy and Spain. Sample material is recorded as cDNA or gDNA derived from T cells, B-cell-depleted T cells, or PBMCs.

CDR1 SGHNT and CDR2 YENEEA come from the germline V gene. This CDR3 is 13 amino acids long. Trimming left V 1 base short and J 3 bases short, with 6 bases between. Per the authors' pipeline: By means of reference gene primer amplification, nucleated cell counts were estimated. Clones were read by immunoSEQ multiplex PCR, and TCRdb kept only the in-frame ones, dropping some. That table supplies the V and J calls and clone size; D and trimming were determined from the DNA. Among approximately 460,000 clones, 80% to 90% were seen once, and the ten largest hold roughly 0.9%. The gene calls are TRBV11-3 and TRBJ1-1; D not resolved. The source of this sequence is a man aged 18 to 35 with COVID-19, enrolled during active disease. What was sequenced was peripheral blood. The CDR3 nucleotides are TGTGCCAGCAGCTTAGGCGGGGACACTGAAGCTTTCTTT. Protein product: CASSLGGDTEAFF.